This paragraph reports one TCR beta chain. Its antigen target is currently unknown. There are no base qualities to consult, and no much larger clone falls within one base. Libraries came from the immunoSEQ multiplex PCR assay. The multiplex PCR relied on a mix of 60 forward primers for TCR Vbeta segments and 13 reverse primers for TCR Jbeta segments. The CDR3 region of rearranged TCR beta genes was amplified from genomic DNA with a multiplex PCR assay. The amplified TCR beta libraries were sequenced on the Illumina HiSeq System as 87-base-pair reads. Concerning the study's data processing: In a later analysis, tens of millions of unique TCR beta chains were counted across the 690 or so repertoires, and roughly 10 million of these chains were shared by at least two donors. Raw reads were error-corrected and collapsed into unique sequences with a nearest-neighbor algorithm that merged closely related sequences to remove PCR and sequencing errors. Alignment of CDR3 sequences to IMGT reference sequences was used to assign V, D and J gene segments. For a sequence to be retained, at least a six-nucleotide match to both a V gene segment and a J gene segment was required. A rearrangement was called productive if the CDR3 had no stop codons and remained in frame with V and J, and every other rearrangement was called non-productive. CDR3 was defined by IMGT convention, running from the second conserved V-encoded cysteine to the conserved J-encoded phenylalanine. The earlier analysis of 450 to 750 of the donors excluded any sequence lacking an unambiguous match to a single V gene segment. An earlier analysis of fewer than 650 of the donors classified V segments as functional when productive rearrangements were above 56.7% and as segregating when the standard deviation between donors was above 5%. A statistical classification framework was developed to diagnose cytomegalovirus status using the catalog of TCR beta chain sequences. In a later analysis, V and J genes were assigned by comparing TCR nucleotide sequences against IMGT/GENE-DB human TR gene sequences. A later analysis assigned CDR3 sequences and most-parsimonious VDJ recombination scenarios with the TCRdist pipeline. In a later analysis, each TCR beta chain was defined by its CDR3 amino acid sequence together with its V-gene family, and reads without a unique V-gene family were excluded. To address suspected cross-contamination and a sequencing artifact, a later analysis removed roughly 580 highly shared, low-generation-probability nucleotide sequences. For each public chain, a later analysis derived a clonal expansion index from normalized ranks of inferred template counts within each repertoire. In a later analysis, generation probabilities were computed with a VDJ recombination model fitted to out-of-frame rearrangements, and the resulting probabilities were checked against IGoR. In a later analysis, hypergeometric tests were used to score TCR-TCR, TCR-HLA and TCR-CMV co-occurrence, with a repertoire-size bias correction applied to TCR pairs. False discovery rates were estimated in a later analysis by permuting HLA or CMV assignments 20 times. A later analysis grouped co-occurring TCRs with DBSCAN, adding TCRdist sequence similarity when clustering within HLA-allele-positive subsets. Co-occurrence clustering excluded repertoires with fewer than 30,000 or more than 120,000 public chains, plus five with anomalous nucleotide sharing. As stored in TCRdb, this immuneACCESS dataset retains in-frame rearrangements with V and J assigned. A fraction of the clones does not appear; measured against another copy, unresolved V genes explain less than half of the discrepancy, and the remainder lacks a known reason. The V and J calls and clone size are taken from that table; D and trimming were inferred from the DNA. The sample table records 100,000 to 120,000 clones; over 65% of these occur just once. The ten largest clonotypes hold about an eighth of the sample.

The cohort consisted of hundreds of healthy bone marrow donors. All cohort members were sampled while nominally healthy, although unrecorded immune exposures were likely present. The donor was CMV seropositive and belonged to the group of some 290 seropositive cohort members. A peripheral blood sample was collected from each donor, and TCR beta sequencing was performed on peripheral blood mononuclear cells. Genomic DNA extraction from the blood cell samples was performed with the Qiagen DNeasy Blood Extraction Kit. The data are from a study of cytomegalovirus exposure and HLA in healthy donors (dated 2017 in TCRdb). Some background on the complete study: An earlier analysis of roughly 630 of the donors reported more than 250 Gb of sequence data and roughly 100 million unique TCR beta sequences from approximately 180 million T cells. Of the roughly 400 genotyped donors, 65% to 90% fell in the genetic ancestry cluster associated with self-reported Caucasian donors. Every discovery cohort repertoire had been produced on one sequencing platform. On average, around 240,000 unique TCR beta nucleotide sequences were sequenced per donor among a few hundred genotyped donors of the cohort, with roughly 18% of those sequences being non-productive. The T cell repertoires of around 730 subjects were profiled by immunosequencing and related to cytomegalovirus serostatus. The later analysis used no new phenotypic data to find candidate immune exposures, relying instead on TCR beta sequences and their occurrence across donors. Typing coverage differed by locus: A, B, C, DRB1 and DQB1 were typed in about 629-640 donors, DQA1 in about 550, DPA1 in approximately 600, and DPB1 in just under 490. Four to six DR-DQ haplotypes were handled as single units for association and clustering, since linkage in the cohort was strong. To predict cytomegalovirus infection status, the study combined high-throughput TCR immunosequencing, statistical association of individual TCRs with disease status, and machine learning. Alongside the repertoire data, information on donor age, sex, ethnicity and CMV serostatus was compiled. In a later genetic analysis, genome-wide SNP genotypes for about three fifths of the roughly 670 donors were used, and that subset was treated as a discovery cohort. About 300 gigabases of sequencing data and some 85 million unique TCR sequences were included in an early release covering around 600 HLA-typed donors. A separate validation cohort of roughly 120 different subjects was used in addition to the 666-subject first cohort. The aim of the study was to test whether cataloging public T cell receptors could identify signatures of past pathogen exposure. To study patterns of TCR occurrence, a later analysis re-analyzed previously published TCR beta repertoires from several hundred donors and added high-resolution HLA genotyping. Both class I and class II loci were covered by HLA typing, at four-digit resolution. An earlier analysis of around 580 of the donors used high-throughput TCR beta sequencing to judge whether each TCR beta V gene segment behaved as functional or pseudogenic. Results the study describes overall, beyond this receptor: Broadly in line with IMGT annotations, most TCR beta V segments showed up in productive rearrangements about 87% or about 30% of the time in an earlier analysis of around 600 of the donors. A cluster of highly shared sequence variants was judged likely to represent a technical artifact of the sequencing pipeline. Over 15 rarely observed V segments, including chromosome 9 orphons, were excluded from the earlier analysis of 550 to 700 of the donors because counts were too low. For the cohort, immune exposure information was limited to CMV serostatus. An association between a missense DCLRE1C variant and V-gene and J-gene trimming of TCR beta chains was found in a later genetic analysis and replicated in an independent cohort. The authors suggested that the approach could potentially be generalized to other disease states and immunological phenotypes. In a later analysis, the rate of TCR association differed among HLA loci, with DRB1 alleles having the most associated TCRs and HLA-C alleles having the fewest. Three of the identified cytomegalovirus-associated TCR beta chains were confirmed in vitro to be specific for cytomegalovirus antigens. The classifier was reported to diagnose cytomegalovirus status with high specificity and sensitivity in both the original and validation cohorts. A total of 150 to 200 TCR beta chains were listed by the study as associated with cytomegalovirus. A later analysis found that most CMV-associated TCR beta chains appeared HLA-restricted, with HLA associations seemingly driven largely by CMV exposure. Some IMGT-functional V segments, including TRBV6-2 and TRBV6-3, could not be told apart with the 87-base-pair reads, so those segments were excluded. Specific HLA alleles were associated with roughly 17,000 TCR beta sequences at a false discovery rate of 0.05 in a later analysis. Because HLA typing was missing for some donors at each locus, association tests included only the typed subset. Most TCR sequences were seen in very few donors, while some public TCRs were found in many individuals. When HLA alleles, especially DR and DQ, strongly co-occurred, TCR associations were difficult to assign to individual alleles. The cohort was sequenced for TCR beta chains only, and without alpha or paired-chain data the features that could be detected were limited. In a later analysis, several top co-occurrence clusters were reported to appear linked to parvovirus B19, influenza, CMV and Epstein-Barr virus. A further reported finding was that TCR beta sequences accurately predicted the HLA-A and HLA-B alleles for most subjects in the first cohort. Compared with the roughly 700-donor mean, donors in an Asian-associated ancestry cluster had fewer N-insertions in productive TCRs, according to a later genetic analysis. In a later analysis, HLA-associated TCR beta chains were found to be more clonally expanded and to have lower generation probabilities than equally common non-associated chains. Linkage disequilibrium might explain the correlated functional status among segregating V segments, but an unknown experimental factor could not be ruled out. Presence/absence analyses assumed roughly uniform sequencing depth across donors, an assumption that may not hold.

Taken from cysteine to phenylalanine, the CDR3 has 15 residues. The kept DNA is CDR3 alone, 45 bases in frame from the first base. The germline V gene encodes CDR1 SGDLS and CDR2 YYNGEE. Trimmed from V: 3 bases; trimmed from J: 5 bases; junction bases lacking a gene match: 8. In this chain, TRBV9 is recombined with TRBJ2-3; 8 bases in the middle match TRBD2. The clonotype originates from a man aged 30 to 45 in good health and CMV-seropositive. Sequencing used PBMCs. DNA sequence: TGTGCCAGCAGCGAAGGCGGGGGGCCGGGAGATACGCAGTATTTT. Translated, this gives CASSEGGGPGDTQYF.